Shown below are 7 T cell receptor beta chains from a single sample sequenced in a study of patients and donors after allogeneic stem cell transplantation. MiXCR, applied by TCRdb to the RT-PCR reads, yields one record per CDR3 protein. The table lists roughly 880,000 distinct CDR3 sequences, roughly 17% of them singletons. Sequencing was done on a sample of blood, either unsorted or a sorted T cell fraction (not recorded which). These receptors were obtained from a human donor who was either an allogeneic HSCT recipient or a stem cell or donor lymphocyte infusion donor (not recorded which). It is not recorded whose cells these are; they may come from a transplant donor.

This clonotype was seen a handful of times. This chain links TRBV20-1 with TRBJ1-4, with D possibly being TRBD1 (5 bases). This CDR3 contains 15 residues. V shed 2 bases and J shed 7 bases, with 17 bases lying between them. Germline V lookup: CDR1 DFQATT, CDR2 SNEGSKA (reference sequence). CDR3 protein: CSARKAPGVREKLFF. The CDR3 DNA follows: TGCAGTGCTAGAAAGGCACCGGGGGTGCGTGAAAAACTGTTTTTT.

This clonotype was seen many times. DNA for the CDR3: TGCGCCAGCAGCAAAGGAGCGGGAGGGCCGGTAGAGCAGTACTTC. Amino acid sequence: CASSKGAGGPVEQYF. The chain carries TRBV5-1 and TRBJ2-7; 10 nucleotides match TRBD2. The trim removed 4 bases at V and 7 bases at J, leaving 11 bases unmatched. The germline CDR1 and CDR2 sequences are SGHRS and YFSETQ. The CDR3 has 15 amino acids. Full variable domain (outside the CDR3, taken from reference TRBV5-1 and TRBJ2-7): KAGVTQTPRYLIKTRGQQVTLSCSPISGHRSVSWYQQTPGQGLQFLFEYFSETQRNKGNFPGRFSGRQFSNSRSEMNVSTLELGDSALYLCASSKGAGGPVEQYFGPGTRLTVT.

This clonotype has just a few counts. CDR3 loop: CASRKIQGTYNEQFF. In DNA, the CDR3 is TGTGCCAGCAGGAAAATTCAAGGGACCTACAATGAGCAGTTCTTC. The J gene is TRBJ2-1, the V gene TRBV11-2; D not resolved. The CDR3 is made up of 15 amino acids. Trimming cost V 6 bases and J 2 bases, with 14 bases left between them. Germline lookup yields CDR1 SGHAT and CDR2 FQNNGV. The whole variable domain, remainder taken from reference TRBV11-2 and TRBJ2-1, is EAGVAQSPRYKIIEKRQSVAFWCNPISGHATLYWYQQILGQGPKLLIQFQNNGVVDDSQLPKDRFSAERLKGVDSTLKIQPAKLEDSAVYLCASRKIQGTYNEQFFGPGTRLTVL.

This clonotype has only a few counts. The J gene is TRBJ2-5, the V gene TRBV10-3, with 7 bases matching TRBD2. Germline V gives CDR1 ENHRY, CDR2 SYGVKD. J was trimmed by 1 base and V by 6 bases; bases with no gene match: 5. This CDR3 is 14 amino acids long. The CDR3 sequence is CAISSGTIQETQYF. The CDR3 nucleotides are TGTGCCATCAGCTCCGGGACTATCCAAGAGACCCAGTACTTC.

This clonotype was observed at least ten times. J is TRBJ1-2 and V is TRBV7-2, with unresolved D. Trimming stripped 1 base from V and 5 bases from J, with 11 bases between. The CDR3 is made up of 14 amino acids. In germline, CDR1 is SGHTA, CDR2 FQGNSA. CDR3 nucleotide sequence: TGTGCCAGCAGCTTAGGAGGCAGCCTATATGGCTACACCTTC. Residues: CASSLGGSLYGYTF.

Turning to this clonotype: A much larger clone differs by one base, so this may be a read error. This chain connects TRBV12-3 or TRBV12-4 to TRBJ2-7, with D perhaps matching TRBD2 (7 bases). Trimming took 7 bases from V and 4 from J, leaving 17 bases between them. The CDR3 is 14 residues long. The chain's CDR3 is CASNGEGGAYEQYF. CDR3 DNA sequence: TGTGCCAGCAATGGGGAGGGGGGTGCATACGAGCAGTACTTC.

The sample holds a few counts of this clonotype. The chain combines TRBV6-2 or TRBV6-3 with TRBJ2-7, with TRBD1 as a possible D gene (6 bases). Per germline, CDR1 MNHEY and CDR2 SVGEGT. V lost 2 bases and J 3 bases, leaving 26 bases between the germline ends. This CDR3 contains 19 residues. As DNA, the CDR3 is TGTGCCAGCAGTTACCCTAAAGCCGAACCAGGGGATTTAATCTACGAGCAGTACTTC. Translation: CASSYPKAEPGDLIYEQYF.